This entry is about one T cell receptor (beta chain). The target antigen is unknown. The CDR3 runs 11 residues. The V gene's germline CDR1 is MNHEY and CDR2 SVGAGI. V shed 4 bases and J shed 6 bases, with 5 bases lying between them. With the ViraFEST assay, the study expanded antigen-specific CD4+ T cells using viral peptide pools, then sequenced them. At the end of 10 days of culture, CD4+ T cells were isolated. Nucleocapsid antibody tests were negative, and the vaccine recipients had no prior SARS-CoV-2 infection. Each culture well received a few million PBMC. These cells were then cultured in IMDM with approximately 10 IU/ml IL-2 and roughly 10 ug/ml peptides. At days 3 and 7, half of the medium was exchanged for IL-2 medium. The assay was immunoSEQ multiplex PCR, and TCRdb's table has in-frame clones only and misses some. The sample yields tens of thousands of clones, approximately 76% seen once.

The data belong to a study of vaccination effects on CD4 cells after COVID-19. Study overall: All participants had two doses of either the BNT162b2 or mRNA-1273 vaccine.

Study-level results: Clones arising from infection and from vaccination showed marked clonal contraction late after vaccination.

The source was CD4+ T cells from PBMCs cultured with HCoV-NL63 spike peptides, collected before COVID-19 vaccination. This sequence was found in a human donor who received a COVID-19 vaccine. This sequence joins TRBV6-5 and TRBJ2-3; unclear D gene. CDR3 coding DNA: TGTGCCAGCAGTTTGGGGGATACGCAGTATTTT. Translation: CASSLGDTQYF.